This T cell receptor (beta chain) was identified in a study of naive and memory T cell subsets. Overall study results and limits: Over 95% of naive TCR sequences appeared only once after error correction, unlike memory subsets.

On this clonotype itself: What it recognizes is unknown.

Four subsets defined by CD45RA and CD27 were sorted after CD3, CD4, CD8 and live/dead staining. Germline V lookup: CDR1 SGHDT, CDR2 YYEEEE. V lost 4 bases and J 6 bases, leaving 16 bases between the germline ends. The CDR3 spans 15 residues. An equimolar mix of two oligonucleotides served as the beta constant-region primer for TRBC1 and TRBC2. A single record per CDR3 protein comes from TCRdb applying MiXCR to the UMI-ligation and nested PCR reads. This sample has about 150,000 distinct CDR3 sequences; about a sixth occur once, and the top ten carry just over 0.14%. The V call is TRBV5-6, the J call TRBJ2-2; D gene uncertain. Sample: naive CD4+ T cells from blood. This TCR came from a human donor in good health. In DNA, the CDR3 is TGTGCCAGCAGCCAGGCCGGAACCCAGGCCGGGGAGCTGTTTTTT. Protein product: CASSQAGTQAGELFF.